This passage covers 7 T cell receptor beta chains from one sample sequenced in a study of T cells in Graves' hyperthyroidism and ophthalmopathy. Amplification targeted TCR beta CDR3 regions from RNA transcripts. Primed by the HTBI set, a first-round RT-PCR was run on the TCR CDR3. TCRdb re-analysed the multiplex PCR reads in MiXCR, keeping a single row per CDR3 protein. The sample has 550,000 to 800,000 distinct CDR3 sequences; less than 20% are singletons. Sequences were obtained from blood. The receptors come from a man younger than 30 with Graves' hyperthyroidism.

In its sample, this clonotype was seen a few times. The rearrangement links TRBV7-9 to TRBJ1-1; no reliable D call. V lost 1 base and J lost 8, with 14 bases in between. This CDR3 has 14 amino acids. From germline, CDR1 is SEHNR and CDR2 FQNEAQ (reference sequence). In DNA form, the CDR3 reads TGTGCCAGCAGCTTAGAAGCCAAGCGCAAGGAAGCTTTCTTT. It encodes CASSLEAKRKEAFF.

This clonotype has a count of ten or more. The chain carries TRBV12-3 or TRBV12-4 and TRBJ1-2, with TRBD1 identical over 7 bases. This CDR3 spans 12 amino acids. V lost 6 bases, J lost 4 bases, and 2 bases stayed unmatched. The CDR3 DNA reads as TGTGCCAGCAGGTCAGGGGGCTATGGCTACACCTTC. Protein: CASRSGGYGYTF.

Only a few counts were recorded for this clonotype. The chain recombines TRBV7-2 with TRBJ2-1, with a tentative D call TRBD2 (6 bases). There are 15 residues in the CDR3. Trimming shortened V by 5 bases and J by 7 bases, and 18 bases separated the two germline ends. CDR1 SGHTA and CDR2 FQGNSA come from the germline V gene. The CDR3 reads CASSARRGSLNEQFF. The CDR3 nucleotides read TGTGCCAGCAGCGCCAGGCGGGGTAGTCTAAATGAGCAGTTCTTC.

This clonotype appeared a few times. V usage is TRBV7-3 and J usage is TRBJ2-1; 13 bases are a match to TRBD2. The J segment lost 2 bases and the V segment lost 3 bases, leaving 7 bases of the junction unmatched. Per germline, CDR1 SGHTA and CDR2 FQGTGA. CDR3 length: 18 amino acids. This chain's CDR3 is CASSLGLLAGGAYNEQFF. The CDR3 region has the DNA TGTGCCAGCAGCTTGGGCCTACTAGCGGGAGGGGCCTACAATGAGCAGTTCTTC.

A word on this clonotype: A much larger clone is a single base away; this may be a read error. The J gene is TRBJ2-7, the V gene TRBV2; 7 bases agree with TRBD2. CDR3 length equals 13 residues. From germline, CDR1 is SNHLY and CDR2 FYNNEI. The CDR3 protein is CASLGLGGYEQHF. CDR3 bases: TGTGCCAGCCTCGGACTAGGAGGCTACGAGCAGCACTTC.

V is TRBV19 and J is TRBJ2-7, with 10 positions matching TRBD1. This CDR3 contains 16 residues. V lost 6 bases, J lost 10 bases, and 18 bases stayed unmatched. Germline values: CDR1 LNHDA, CDR2 SQIVND (reference sequence). As DNA, the CDR3 is TGTGCCAGTAGGAGCGGACAGGGGGAGCTTCTGTTTGATCAGTACTTC. This gives the protein CASRSGQGELLFDQYF.

This chain's CDR3 is CASSQEQQGYETQYF. The CDR3 nucleotides read TGTGCCAGCAGCCAAGAGCAACAGGGATACGAGACCCAGTACTTC. The chain recombines TRBV3-1 with TRBJ2-5; TRBD1 might be the D (6 bases). CDR1 and CDR2 from the germline V gene are LGHDT and YNNKEL (reference sequence). This CDR3 is built from 15 residues. Between the trimmed V and J ends, which lost 0 bases and 5 bases, there was a span of 13 bases.